This T cell receptor (beta chain) is from a study of Graves' ophthalmopathy and Graves' hyperthyroidism. Overall study results and limits: A roughly 81% specificity and approximately 88% sensitivity were achieved by a 13-signature model that separated ophthalmopathy from stable hyperthyroidism.

Germline CDR1 reads SNHLY; CDR2 reads FYNNEI. V was trimmed by 7 bases and J by 5 bases, leaving 14 bases between them. The CDR3 has 13 amino acids. This clonotype was seen at least ten times. Its antigen is not known. As the template, RNA transcripts were used to amplify TCR beta CDR3 regions. After a first-round RT-PCR with HTBI primers, a second-round multiplex PCR was run. TCRdb called the multiplex PCR reads again in MiXCR, with one record for every CDR3 protein. In the table there are some 48,000 distinct CDR3 sequences, about 50% of which are singletons. The sequenced sample was peripheral blood. The TCR sequence derives from an adult man with Graves' ophthalmopathy. The rearrangement joins TRBV2 to TRBJ2-5, with unresolved D. CDR3 in DNA: TGTGCCAGCACCCCCTTACCCCGGGAGACCCAGTACTTC. This translates into CASTPLPRETQYF.